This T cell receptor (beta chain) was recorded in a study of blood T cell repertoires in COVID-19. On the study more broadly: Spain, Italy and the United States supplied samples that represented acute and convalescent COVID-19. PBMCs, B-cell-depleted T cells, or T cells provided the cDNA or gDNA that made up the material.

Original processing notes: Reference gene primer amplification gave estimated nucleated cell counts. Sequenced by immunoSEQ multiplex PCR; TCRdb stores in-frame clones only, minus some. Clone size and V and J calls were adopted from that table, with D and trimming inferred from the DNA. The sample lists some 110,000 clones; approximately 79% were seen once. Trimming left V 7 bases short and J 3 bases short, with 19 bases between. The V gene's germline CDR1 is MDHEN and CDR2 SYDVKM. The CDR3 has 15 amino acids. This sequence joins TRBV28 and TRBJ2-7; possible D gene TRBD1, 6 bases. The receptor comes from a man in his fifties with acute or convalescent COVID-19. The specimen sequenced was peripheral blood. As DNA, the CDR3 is TGTGCCAGCACCTCGGTCGGGACACCTCACTACGAGCAGTACTTC. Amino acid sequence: CASTSVGTPHYEQYF. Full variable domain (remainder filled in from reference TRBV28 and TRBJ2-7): DVKVTQSSRYLVKRTGEKVFLECVQDMDHENMFWYRQDPGLGLRLIYFSYDVKMKEKGDIPEGYSVSREKKERFSLILESASTNQTSMYLCASTSVGTPHYEQYFGPGTRLTVT.